The entry below describes one T cell receptor (beta chain). This record comes from a study of blood T cell repertoires in COVID-19. There are 17 residues in the CDR3. After removal of 5 bases from V and 4 bases from J, the junction contained 13 bases not matched to a gene. Germline V gene sequence: CDR1 LNHDA, CDR2 SQIVND (reference sequence). Method: immunoSEQ multiplex PCR; TCRdb's copy keeps in-frame clones and lacks some. The data contain around 190,000 clones, 88% of them seen just once; the ten biggest clones take up roughly 1.6%. The rearrangement uses TRBV19 and TRBJ2-2; 7 bases agree with TRBD1. Sequencing used peripheral blood. This sequence was found in a man in his late teens or twenties with active or convalescent COVID-19. CDR3 sequence: CASSSQAVRGRTGELFF. The DNA for the CDR3 is TGTGCCAGTAGTTCACAAGCAGTGAGGGGGCGCACCGGGGAGCTGTTTTTT.